A single sample gave rise to the 9 T cell receptor beta chains below, sequenced in a study of cytomegalovirus exposure and HLA in healthy donors. With 60 Vbeta and 13 Jbeta primers, the PCR was carried out. The protocol was immunoSEQ multiplex PCR, while the TCRdb copy is restricted to in-frame clones and leaves out a portion. In the table there are about 240,000 clones, around 81% of which are singletons. Sequences were obtained from PBMCs. These receptors came from a woman aged 55-75 years in good health and CMV-seropositive.

The CDR3 DNA reads TGTGCCTGGAGTGTAGGGGACAGACGGTACTATGGCTACACCTTC. This sequence encodes CAWSVGDRRYYGYTF. The chain couples TRBV30 to TRBJ1-2; 7 bases are shared with TRBD1. The CDR3 contains 15 residues. Germline CDR1 reads GTSNPN; CDR2 reads SVGIG (reference sequence). Trimming removed 0 bases from V and 3 bases from J; junction bases left unmatched: 7.

The CDR3 spells CASSVGQNSNQPQHF. For the CDR3, the DNA is TGTGCCAGCAGTGTTGGGCAGAATAGCAATCAGCCCCAGCATTTT. The chain combines TRBV6-1 with TRBJ1-5; no clear D. V dropped 4 bases and J dropped 0 bases, with 10 bases sitting between them. This CDR3 comprises 15 residues. Germline V gene data show CDR1 as MNHNS and CDR2 as SASEGT.

The sample holds one count of this clone. The V and J genes are TRBV7-6 and TRBJ1-2; D perhaps matches TRBD1 (6 bases). The end of the DNA fits TRBJ2-5 better, so the J call may be wrong. In germline, CDR1 is SGHVS, CDR2 FNYEAQ. This CDR3 has 13 amino acids. The CDR3 is CASSSNRDTGQYF. Here the CDR3 DNA reads TGTGCCAGCAGCTCCAACAGGGACACCGGCCAGTACTTC.

V is TRBV4-1 and J is TRBJ2-5; 10 bases agree with TRBD2. The last part of the DNA fits TRBJ2-7 better; the J call may be wrong. Germline V CDR1 and CDR2: MGHRA, YSYEKL. CDR3 size: 16 residues. CDR3 residues: CASSQKAGGQLYEQYF. As DNA, the CDR3 is TGCGCCAGCAGCCAGAAAGCGGGAGGGCAGCTTTACGAGCAGTACTTC.

This clone was counted a few times. The chain uses TRBV7-2 and TRBJ2-7; weak D call: TRBD1 (6 bases). CDR1 is SGHTA, CDR2 FQGNSA, per germline. This CDR3 region has 16 residues. V lost 4 bases, J lost 2 bases, and 18 bases lay in between. The CDR3 sequence is CASSSLGGVRPYEQYF. The CDR3 DNA is TGTGCCAGCAGCTCCCTAGGGGGAGTCCGGCCCTACGAGCAGTACTTC.

The genes are TRBV7-2 and TRBJ2-7, with D maybe TRBD2 (6 bases). The V and J ends lost 2 bases and 0 bases respectively, with 20 bases between them. The CDR3 spans 18 residues. Germline CDR1 SGHTA, CDR2 FQGNSA. In nucleotides, the CDR3 is TGTGCCAGCAGCTTATACATAGCCGGGACTGGATACTCCTACGAGCAGTACTTC. The encoded protein is CASSLYIAGTGYSYEQYF.

The chain is built from TRBV10-2 and TRBJ1-2; 9 bases line up with TRBD1. CDR1 WSHSY and CDR2 SAAADI come from the germline V gene. Trimming removed 5 bases from V and 1 base from J; junction bases left unmatched: 11. This CDR3 is built from 17 residues. The CDR3 DNA is TGCGCCAGCAGTATCACCGGGACAGGGTTGGGTAACTATGGCTACACCTTC. This translates into CASSITGTGLGNYGYTF.

This chain joins TRBV19 and TRBJ1-1, with D unresolved. Trimming removed 5 bases at V and 0 bases at J, with 13 bases between. The germline V gene encodes CDR1 LNHDA and CDR2 SQIVND (reference sequence). This CDR3 comprises 15 residues. CDR3: CASSLYGELNTEAFF. The CDR3 DNA reads TGTGCCAGTAGTCTTTATGGGGAGTTGAACACTGAAGCTTTCTTT.

The chain uses TRBV10-1 and TRBJ2-6; D remains ambiguous. Germline CDR1 is WNHNN and CDR2 is SYGVQD (reference sequence). With 5 bases removed from V and 0 bases from J, the gap between germline ends came to 2 bases. The CDR3 is 13 amino acids. The CDR3 loop reads CASSRSGANVLTF. The CDR3 DNA reads as TGCGCCAGCAGTCGCTCTGGGGCCAACGTCCTGACTTTC.